This T cell receptor (beta chain) was recorded in a study of tumor-infiltrating lymphocytes in localized non-small cell lung cancer. The wider study: Patients included smokers and never-smokers with various histologies, some sampled after neoadjuvant chemotherapy. Resected tumor was paired with non-adjacent uninvolved lung from the same patient.

Germline assignment: CDR1 LNHDA and CDR2 SQIVND (reference sequence). This CDR3 region has 13 residues. Trimming left V 3 bases short and J 7 bases short, with 9 bases between. Measured with immunoSEQ multiplex PCR; TCRdb has only the in-frame clones, and not every one. The sample contains around 13,000 clones, 80% to 90% of which appear only once. Whole-study findings and limits: Compared with uninvolved lung, tumors showed higher T cell infiltration by TCRbeta sequencing. Not all patients were TCR sequenced, owing to tissue quantity.

In its sample, this clone was seen a few times. The antigen remains undetermined. The rearrangement joins TRBV19 to TRBJ2-2; a weak D match, TRBD2 (5 bases). The sample was uninvolved lung tissue not adjacent to the tumor. This clonotype was obtained from a human donor with non-small cell lung cancer. This CDR3 reads CASSIQAVGELFF. In DNA form, the CDR3 reads TGTGCCAGTAGTATCCAAGCGGTCGGGGAGCTGTTTTTT.